This T cell receptor beta chain was sequenced during a study of T cell responses to AZD1222 COVID-19 vaccine. Study-level points and caveats: Spike-specific TCRs gained breadth and depth after people received two AZD1222 doses. Within unmutated variant regions lay the reported targets of nearly half of spike-specific TCRs.

Remarks on this clone: Its antigen remains unknown.

The CDR3 spans 15 residues. Germline V gene data show CDR1 as KGHDR and CDR2 as SFDVKD. The J segment lost 4 bases and the V segment lost 3 bases, leaving 6 bases of the junction unmatched. This table comes from immunoSEQ multiplex PCR, and its TCRdb copy is limited to in-frame clones, with some not included. The data show over 150,000 clones, with over 85% seen just once and about 1% held by the top ten. The sample here was peripheral blood, taken 28 days after the second AZD1222 dose. The V and J genes are TRBV24-1 and TRBJ1-2, with 8 bases fitting TRBD1. This TCR derives from an adult who received the AZD1222 COVID-19 vaccine. This CDR3 is CATSDQPTGGYGYTF. CDR3 nucleotides: TGTGCCACCAGTGATCAACCCACAGGGGGCTATGGCTACACCTTC.